One and the same sample provided the 3 T cell receptor beta chains below, sequenced in a study of blood T cell repertoires in acute mononucleosis. Study-level points and caveats: GLC-BM selection appeared to involve both TCR alpha and beta chains.

Indicated time point: acute infectious mononucleosis, at clinical presentation within 2 weeks of symptom onset (visit 1). TCRdb's copy holds only in-frame clones and misses some; the assay was immunoSEQ multiplex PCR. The data show roughly 2,500 clones, 55% to 80% seen once. The material sequenced was EBV GLC epitope tetramer+ CD8+ T cells sorted from PBMCs, taken during acute infectious mononucleosis. The subset was: CD8 T cells binding tetramer with EBV BMLF1 280-288 peptide (GLC-BM). The source is a young woman with infectious mononucleosis caused by EBV.

This sequence joins TRBV29-1 and TRBJ1-2; 9 bases align to TRBD1. CDR3 length: 14 amino acids. Germline CDR1 reads SQVTM; CDR2 reads ANQGSEA. The J segment lost 5 bases and the V segment lost 4 bases, leaving 8 bases of the junction unmatched. The CDR3 loop is CSVVADRGFYGYTF. For the CDR3, the DNA is TGCAGCGTTGTGGCGGACAGGGGATTTTATGGCTACACCTTC.

Remarks on this clone: It is likely a read error: a sequence one base away is far more abundant. The chain recombines TRBV19 with TRBJ1-2; D not certain. In germline, CDR1 is LNHDA, CDR2 SQIVND (reference sequence). CDR3 size: 14 residues. CDR3 amino acids: CAGSIEGRFYGYTF. The CDR3 DNA reads as TGTGCCGGTAGTATAGAAGGACGGTTCTATGGCTACACCTTC.

The chain is built from TRBV29-1 and TRBJ1-4; TRBD1 might be the D (5 bases). The germline V and J ends were trimmed by 4 bases and 4 bases, with 13 bases remaining between them. The CDR3 sequence is 14 residues long. Germline CDR1 is SQVTM and CDR2 is ANQGSEA. This chain's CDR3 is CSVGSQVNNEKLFF. As DNA, the CDR3 is TGCAGCGTTGGGTCACAGGTAAATAATGAAAAACTGTTTTTT.